This T cell receptor beta chain was documented in a study of beta chain features in type 1 diabetes. Study conclusions and caveats: Among type 1 diabetes patients, VDJ junctions had fewer insertions and more deletions.

Turning to this clone: As yet, its antigen is unknown.

Every participating donor gave one draw, a heparinised blood sample averaging about 100 mL. Each of the CD4+ naive, central memory, regulatory and stem cell-like memory populations was sorted via CD45RO/CCR7/CD25/CD127/CD95/CD27. Without exception, sorted populations had purity beyond 95%. Trimming took off 8 bases at V and 4 bases at J, with 12 bases between the two ends. This CDR3 is built from 13 residues. Germline-derived CDR1 and CDR2 are LNHDA and SQIVND (reference sequence). Every isolated RNA sample was fully reverse transcribed, so sequencing captured expressed TCRB transcripts. Sequencing used immunoSEQ multiplex PCR; TCRdb keeps in-frame clones, though not all of them. The data hold a few hundred thousand clones, with 15% to 20% observed a single time.

The receptor's source is a woman between 18 and 29 years old in good health. J is TRBJ2-1 and V is TRBV19; D remains unclear. Sequencing used naive CD4+ T cells from blood. The CDR3 sequence is CASDSRDYNEQFF. The CDR3 nucleotides are TGTGCCAGTGACTCCCGTGATTACAATGAGCAGTTCTTC.